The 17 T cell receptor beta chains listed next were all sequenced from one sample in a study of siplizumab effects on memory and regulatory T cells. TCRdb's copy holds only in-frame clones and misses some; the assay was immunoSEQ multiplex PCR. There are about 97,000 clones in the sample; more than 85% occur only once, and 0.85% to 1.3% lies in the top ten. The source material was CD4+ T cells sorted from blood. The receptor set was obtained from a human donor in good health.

In nucleotides, the CDR3 is TGTGCCAGCATGGTCATGCCGGGACAGGGTCGGGAAAAACTGTTTTTT. This sequence encodes CASMVMPGQGREKLFF. V is TRBV28 and J is TRBJ1-4, with 9 bases aligning to TRBD1. The CDR3 is 16 residues long. Germline lookup yields CDR1 MDHEN and CDR2 SYDVKM. Unmatched junction bases numbered 14, after V lost 7 bases and J lost 8 bases. Full variable domain (rest looked up from reference TRBV28 and TRBJ1-4): DVKVTQSSRYLVKRTGEKVFLECVQDMDHENMFWYRQDPGLGLRLIYFSYDVKMKEKGDIPEGYSVSREKKERFSLILESASTNQTSMYLCASMVMPGQGREKLFFGSGTQLSVL.

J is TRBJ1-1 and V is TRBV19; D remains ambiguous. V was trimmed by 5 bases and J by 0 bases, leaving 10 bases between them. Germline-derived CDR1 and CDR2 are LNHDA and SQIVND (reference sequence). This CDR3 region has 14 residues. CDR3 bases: TGTGCCAGTAGTGTTTTGGTTATGAACACTGAAGCTTTCTTT. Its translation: CASSVLVMNTEAFF. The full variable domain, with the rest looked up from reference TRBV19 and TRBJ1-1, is DGGITQSPKYLFRKEGQNVTLSCEQNLNHDAMYWYRQDPGQGLRLIYYSQIVNDFQKGDIAEGYSVSREKKESFPLTVTSAQKNPTAFYLCASSVLVMNTEAFFGQGTRLTVV.

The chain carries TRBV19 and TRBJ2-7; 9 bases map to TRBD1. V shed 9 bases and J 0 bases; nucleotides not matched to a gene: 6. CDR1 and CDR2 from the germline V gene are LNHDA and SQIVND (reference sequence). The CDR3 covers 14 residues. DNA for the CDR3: TGTGCCAGGAAAGTGACAGGGGGCTCCTACGAGCAGTACTTC. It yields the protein CARKVTGGSYEQYF.

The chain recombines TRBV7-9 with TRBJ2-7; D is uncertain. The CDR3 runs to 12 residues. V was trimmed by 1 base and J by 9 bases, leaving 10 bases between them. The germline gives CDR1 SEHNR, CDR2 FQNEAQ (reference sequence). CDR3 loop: CASSLDRVGQYF. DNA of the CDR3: TGTGCCAGCAGCTTAGATAGGGTAGGGCAGTACTTC. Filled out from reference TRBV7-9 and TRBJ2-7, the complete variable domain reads DTGVSQNPRHKITKRGQNVTFRCDPISEHNRLYWYRQTLGQGPEFLTYFQNEAQLEKSRLLSDRFSAERPKGSFSTLEIQRTEQGDSAMYLCASSLDRVGQYFGPGTRLTVT.

The CDR3 region has the DNA TGTGCCAGCAGCGTAGCGGCTAGCGGGAGTGGTTCCTCAGATACGCAGTATTTT. The encoded protein is CASSVAASGSGSSDTQYF. This sequence joins TRBV9 and TRBJ2-3, with 10 nucleotides matching TRBD2. J lost 4 bases, V lost 0 bases, and 11 bases had no gene match. The length of the CDR3 is 18 residues. Germline values: CDR1 SGDLS, CDR2 YYNGEE.

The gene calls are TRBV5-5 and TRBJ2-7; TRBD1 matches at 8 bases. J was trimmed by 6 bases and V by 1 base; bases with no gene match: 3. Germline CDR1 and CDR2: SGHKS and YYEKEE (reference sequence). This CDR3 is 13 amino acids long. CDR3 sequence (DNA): TGTGCCAGCAGCTTGTACAGGGGGAGCGAGCAGTACTTC. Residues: CASSLYRGSEQYF.

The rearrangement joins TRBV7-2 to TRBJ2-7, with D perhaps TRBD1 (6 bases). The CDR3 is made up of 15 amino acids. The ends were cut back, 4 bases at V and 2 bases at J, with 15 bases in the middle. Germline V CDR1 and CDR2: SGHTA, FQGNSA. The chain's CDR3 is CASSSRQDLTYEQYF. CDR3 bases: TGTGCCAGCAGCTCCCGACAGGACCTCACCTACGAGCAGTACTTC.

The CDR3, as DNA: TGTGCCAGCAGCCGTAACAGGGGGACCAACCAAGAGACCCAGTACTTC. Residues: CASSRNRGTNQETQYF. The chain recombines TRBV11-2 with TRBJ2-5; 8 bases fit TRBD1. This CDR3 contains 16 residues. Germline V gives CDR1 SGHAT, CDR2 FQNNGV. The J segment lost 0 bases and the V segment lost 5 bases, leaving 8 bases of the junction unmatched.

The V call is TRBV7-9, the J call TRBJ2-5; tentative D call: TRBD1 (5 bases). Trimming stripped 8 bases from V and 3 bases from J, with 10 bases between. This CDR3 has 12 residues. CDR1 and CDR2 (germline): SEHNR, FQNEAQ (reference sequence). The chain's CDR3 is CASGRAEETQYF. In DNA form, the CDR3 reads TGTGCCAGCGGCAGGGCCGAAGAGACCCAGTACTTC.

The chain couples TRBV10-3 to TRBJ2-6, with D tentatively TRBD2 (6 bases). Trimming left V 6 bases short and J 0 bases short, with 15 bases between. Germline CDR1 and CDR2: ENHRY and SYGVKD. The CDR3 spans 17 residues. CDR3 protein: CAIRPKEGPSGANVLTF. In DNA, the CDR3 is TGTGCCATCAGGCCAAAGGAGGGACCCTCTGGGGCCAACGTCCTGACTTTC.

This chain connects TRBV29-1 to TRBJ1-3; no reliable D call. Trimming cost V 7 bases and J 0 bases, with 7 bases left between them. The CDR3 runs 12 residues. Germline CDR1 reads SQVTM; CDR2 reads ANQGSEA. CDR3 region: CSAGYSGNTIYF. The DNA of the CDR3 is TGCAGCGCCGGATACTCTGGAAACACCATATATTTT.

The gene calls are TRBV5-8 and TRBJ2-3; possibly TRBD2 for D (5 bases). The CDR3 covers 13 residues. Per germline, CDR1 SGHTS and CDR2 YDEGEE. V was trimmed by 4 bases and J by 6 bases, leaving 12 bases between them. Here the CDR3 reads CASSLTGSDTQYF. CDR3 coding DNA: TGTGCCAGCAGCCTGACGGGGTCTGATACGCAGTATTTT.

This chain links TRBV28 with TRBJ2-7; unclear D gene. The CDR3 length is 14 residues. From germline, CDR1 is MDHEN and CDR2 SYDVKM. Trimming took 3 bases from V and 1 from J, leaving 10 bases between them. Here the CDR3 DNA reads TGTGCCAGCAGTTTTGGCCGAAGGTCCTACGAGCAGTACTTC. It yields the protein CASSFGRRSYEQYF.

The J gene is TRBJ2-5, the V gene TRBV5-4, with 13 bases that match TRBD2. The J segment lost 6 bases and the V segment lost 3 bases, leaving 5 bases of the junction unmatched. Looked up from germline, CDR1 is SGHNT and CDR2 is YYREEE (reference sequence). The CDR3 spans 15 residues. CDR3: CASSSRLAGGQTQYF. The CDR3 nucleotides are TGTGCCAGCAGCTCTCGACTAGCGGGAGGACAGACCCAGTACTTC.

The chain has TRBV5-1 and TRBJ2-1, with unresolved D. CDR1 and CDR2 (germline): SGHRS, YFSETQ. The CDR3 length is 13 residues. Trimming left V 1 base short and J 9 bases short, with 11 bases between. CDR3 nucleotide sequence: TGCGCCAGCAGCTTGAATCAGTTCGGTGAGCAGTTCTTC. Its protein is CASSLNQFGEQFF.

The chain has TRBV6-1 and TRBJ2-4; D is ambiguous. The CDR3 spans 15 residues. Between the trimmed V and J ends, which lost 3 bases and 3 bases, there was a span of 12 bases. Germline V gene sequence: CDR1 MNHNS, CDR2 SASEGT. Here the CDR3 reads CASSDRATDKNIQYF. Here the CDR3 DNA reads TGTGCCAGCAGTGACCGGGCGACTGACAAAAACATTCAGTACTTC.

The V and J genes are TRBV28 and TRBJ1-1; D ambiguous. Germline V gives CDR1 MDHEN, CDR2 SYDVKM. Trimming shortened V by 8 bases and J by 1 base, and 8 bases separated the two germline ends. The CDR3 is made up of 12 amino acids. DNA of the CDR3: TGTGCCAGCTTTGGAAGGAACACTGAAGCTTTCTTT. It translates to CASFGRNTEAFF. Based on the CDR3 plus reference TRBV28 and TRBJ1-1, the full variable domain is DVKVTQSSRYLVKRTGEKVFLECVQDMDHENMFWYRQDPGLGLRLIYFSYDVKMKEKGDIPEGYSVSREKKERFSLILESASTNQTSMYLCASFGRNTEAFFGQGTRLTVV.